This TCR beta chain is from a study of response to subunit inactivated influenza vaccine. One entry per CDR3 protein results from TCRdb running MiXCR on the RT-PCR reads. The data show 430,000 or so distinct CDR3 sequences, with roughly 9.7% seen just once and roughly 12% held by the top ten. With regard to this clonotype: The antigen remains undetermined.

The study, taken as a whole, reports: After each seasonal influenza vaccination, few new T cells are recruited, the authors suggested.

CDR1 and CDR2 (germline): MNHEY, SVGEGT. The ends lost 5 bases at V and 5 bases at J; junction bases unmatched: 2. This CDR3 contains 13 residues. The material sequenced was PBMCs from blood, taken 45 days after vaccination. The origin of this receptor is a man in his fifties who received an inactivated influenza vaccine. V is TRBV6-2 or TRBV6-3 and J is TRBJ1-5; TRBD1 matches 8 bases. The CDR3: CASSTGGHQPQHF. CDR3 coding DNA: TGTGCCAGCAGTACAGGGGGTCATCAGCCCCAGCATTTT.